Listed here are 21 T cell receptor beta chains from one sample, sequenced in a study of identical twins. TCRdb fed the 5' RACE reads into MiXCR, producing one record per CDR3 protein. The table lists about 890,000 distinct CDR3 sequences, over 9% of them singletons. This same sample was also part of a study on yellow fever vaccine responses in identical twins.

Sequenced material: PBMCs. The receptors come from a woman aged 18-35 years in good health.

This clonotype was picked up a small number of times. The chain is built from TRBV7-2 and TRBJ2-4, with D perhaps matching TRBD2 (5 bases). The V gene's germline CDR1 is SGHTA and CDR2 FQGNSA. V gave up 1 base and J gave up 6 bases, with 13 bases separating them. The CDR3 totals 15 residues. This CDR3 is CASSLVSRGGNIQYF. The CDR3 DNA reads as TGTGCCAGCAGCTTAGTGTCCCGCGGAGGAAACATTCAGTACTTC.

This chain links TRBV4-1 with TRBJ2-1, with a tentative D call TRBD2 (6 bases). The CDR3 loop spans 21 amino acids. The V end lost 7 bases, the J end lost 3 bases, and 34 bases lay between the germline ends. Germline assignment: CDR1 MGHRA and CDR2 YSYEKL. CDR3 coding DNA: TGCGCCAGCACACCCGCTTGGACGGACTCGCCACCCCGGGACTTCTACAATGAGCAGTTCTTC. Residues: CASTPAWTDSPPRDFYNEQFF.

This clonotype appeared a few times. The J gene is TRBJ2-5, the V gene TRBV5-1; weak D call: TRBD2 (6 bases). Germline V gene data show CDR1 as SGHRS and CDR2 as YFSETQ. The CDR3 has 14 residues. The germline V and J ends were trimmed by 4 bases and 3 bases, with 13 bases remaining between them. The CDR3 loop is CASSRTLAKETQYF. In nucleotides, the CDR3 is TGCGCCAGCAGCAGGACGCTAGCGAAAGAGACCCAGTACTTC.

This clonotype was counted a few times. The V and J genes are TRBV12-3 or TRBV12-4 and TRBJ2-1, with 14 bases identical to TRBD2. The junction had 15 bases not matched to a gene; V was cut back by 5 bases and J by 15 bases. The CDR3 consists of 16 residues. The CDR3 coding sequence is TGTGCCAGCAGTCCTTACGGGACTAGCGGGAGCTCGGCTACGTTCTTC. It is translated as CASSPYGTSGSSATFF.

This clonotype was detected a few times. In DNA, the CDR3 is TGCAGTGCTAGAAGAATGAATGAGCAGTTCTTC. Its translation is CSARRMNEQFF. The chain employs TRBV20-1 and TRBJ2-1; no reliable D call. V was shortened by 2 bases and J by 7 bases, with 6 bases between the two germline ends. CDR1 is DFQATT, CDR2 SNEGSKA, per germline (reference sequence). The CDR3 runs 11 residues.

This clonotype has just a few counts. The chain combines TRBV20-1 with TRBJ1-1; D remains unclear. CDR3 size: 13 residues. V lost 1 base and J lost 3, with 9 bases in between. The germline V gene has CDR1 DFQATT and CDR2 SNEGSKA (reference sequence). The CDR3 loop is CSARGPRDTEAFF. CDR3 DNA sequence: TGCAGTGCTAGAGGCCCTAGGGACACTGAAGCTTTCTTT.

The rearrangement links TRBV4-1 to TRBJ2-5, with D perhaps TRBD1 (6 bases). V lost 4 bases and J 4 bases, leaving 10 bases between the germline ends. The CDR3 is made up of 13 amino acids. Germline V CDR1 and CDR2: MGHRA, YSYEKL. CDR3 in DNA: TGCGCCAGCAGCCTGGGACAACCAGAGACCCAGTACTTC. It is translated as CASSLGQPETQYF.

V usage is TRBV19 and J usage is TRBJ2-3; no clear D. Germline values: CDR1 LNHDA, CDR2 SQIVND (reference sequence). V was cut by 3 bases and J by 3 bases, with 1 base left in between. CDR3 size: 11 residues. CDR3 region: CASSMTDTQYF. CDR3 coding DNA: TGTGCCAGTAGTATGACAGATACGCAGTATTTT.

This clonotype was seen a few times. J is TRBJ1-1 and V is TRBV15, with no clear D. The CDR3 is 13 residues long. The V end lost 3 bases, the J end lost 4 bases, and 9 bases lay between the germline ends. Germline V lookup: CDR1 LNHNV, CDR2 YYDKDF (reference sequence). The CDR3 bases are TGTGCCACCAGCAGGCGTGGAGTCACTGAAGCTTTCTTT. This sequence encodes CATSRRGVTEAFF.

CDR3 in DNA: TGTGCCAGCAGCGTAGTGGCAGAACTCACGGATACGCAGTATTTT. Its translation: CASSVVAELTDTQYF. The chain recombines TRBV9 with TRBJ2-3; unclear D gene. V lost 0 bases and J lost 6, with 14 bases in between. Germline assignment: CDR1 SGDLS and CDR2 YYNGEE. The CDR3 is made up of 15 amino acids.

CDR3 amino acids: CSASKGGKMTQYF. The CDR3 DNA reads TGCAGTGCTAGTAAGGGGGGTAAGATGACCCAGTACTTC. The chain uses TRBV20-1 and TRBJ2-5, with D possibly being TRBD1 or TRBD2 (6 bases each). Germline values: CDR1 DFQATT, CDR2 SNEGSKA (reference sequence). CDR3 length: 13 residues. Trimming took off 3 bases at V and 7 bases at J, with 15 bases between the two ends.

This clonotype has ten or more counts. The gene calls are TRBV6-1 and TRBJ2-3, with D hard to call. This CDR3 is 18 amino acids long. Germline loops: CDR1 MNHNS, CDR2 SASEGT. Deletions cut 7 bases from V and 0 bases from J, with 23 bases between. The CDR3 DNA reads TGTGCCAGCAAGACTCGACCGCAGAATCTGAAAAGCACAGATACGCAGTATTTT. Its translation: CASKTRPQNLKSTDTQYF.

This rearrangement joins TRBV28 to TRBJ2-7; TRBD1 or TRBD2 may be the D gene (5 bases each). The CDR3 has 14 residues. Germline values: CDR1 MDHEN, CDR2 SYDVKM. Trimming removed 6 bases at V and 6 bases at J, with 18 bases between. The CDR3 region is CASSATLGVGEQYV. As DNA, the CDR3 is TGTGCCAGCAGCGCGACGCTGGGGGTGGGCGAGCAGTACGTC.

CDR3 DNA: TGTGCCAGCAGCCCAGAGCTGGATGCGGCCCAGTACTTC. Translating gives CASSPELDAAQYF. The rearrangement links TRBV7-9 to TRBJ2-5; D is unclear. V lost 5 bases to trimming and J lost 9 bases, with 16 bases between them. Germline loops: CDR1 SEHNR, CDR2 FQNEAQ (reference sequence). The CDR3 length is 13 residues.

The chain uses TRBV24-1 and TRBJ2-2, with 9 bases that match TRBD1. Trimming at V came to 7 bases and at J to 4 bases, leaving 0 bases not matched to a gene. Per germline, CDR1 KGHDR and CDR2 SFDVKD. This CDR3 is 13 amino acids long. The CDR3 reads CATRDRGTGELFF. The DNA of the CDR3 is TGTGCCACCAGGGACAGGGGCACCGGGGAGCTGTTTTTT.

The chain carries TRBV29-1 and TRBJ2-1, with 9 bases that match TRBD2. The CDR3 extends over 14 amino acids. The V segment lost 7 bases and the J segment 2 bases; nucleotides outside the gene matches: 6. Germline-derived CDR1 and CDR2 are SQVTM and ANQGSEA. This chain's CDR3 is CSAKASGAYNEQFF. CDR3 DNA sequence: TGCAGCGCCAAAGCTAGCGGGGCCTACAATGAGCAGTTCTTC.

The CDR3: CAISDAGPTGELFF. The CDR3 region has the DNA TGTGCCATCAGTGACGCAGGCCCCACCGGGGAGCTGTTTTTT. V usage is TRBV10-3 and J usage is TRBJ2-2; D not certain. V gave up 3 bases and J gave up 4 bases, with 9 bases separating them. The CDR3 has 14 residues. CDR1 is ENHRY and CDR2 is SYGVKD in the germline V gene.

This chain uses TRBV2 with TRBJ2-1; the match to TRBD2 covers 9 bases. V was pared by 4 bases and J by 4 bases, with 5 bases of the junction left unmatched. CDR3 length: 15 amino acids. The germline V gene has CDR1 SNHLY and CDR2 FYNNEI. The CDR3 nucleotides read TGTGCCAGCAGTGTGATGCGGGAGGGGTACAATGAGCAGTTCTTC. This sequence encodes CASSVMREGYNEQFF.

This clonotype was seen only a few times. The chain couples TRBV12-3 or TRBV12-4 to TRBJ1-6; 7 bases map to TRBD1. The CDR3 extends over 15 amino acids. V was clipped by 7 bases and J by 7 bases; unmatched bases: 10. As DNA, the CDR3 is TGTGCCAGCACCCCCACAGGGGCTCAAAATTCACCCCTCCACTTT. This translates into CASTPTGAQNSPLHF.

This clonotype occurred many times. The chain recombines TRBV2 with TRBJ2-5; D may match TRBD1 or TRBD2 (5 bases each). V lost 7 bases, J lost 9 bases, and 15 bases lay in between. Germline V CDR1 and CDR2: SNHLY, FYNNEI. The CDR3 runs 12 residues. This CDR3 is CASIGRVRAQYF. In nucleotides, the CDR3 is TGTGCCAGCATAGGCAGGGTGAGGGCCCAGTACTTC.

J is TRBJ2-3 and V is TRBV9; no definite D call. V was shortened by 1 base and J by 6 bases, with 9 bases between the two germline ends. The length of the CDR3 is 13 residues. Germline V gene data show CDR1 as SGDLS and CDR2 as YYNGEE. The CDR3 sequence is CASSVIGKDTQYF. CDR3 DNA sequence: TGTGCCAGCAGCGTAATCGGTAAGGATACGCAGTATTTT. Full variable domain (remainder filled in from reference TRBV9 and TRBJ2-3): DSGVTQTPKHLITATGQRVTLRCSPRSGDLSVYWYQQSLDQGLQFLIQYYNGEERAKGNILERFSAQQFPDLHSELNLSSLELGDSALYFCASSVIGKDTQYFGPGTRLTVL.